This TCR beta chain was retrieved from a study of T cell clonotyping in hematopoietic cell transplantation. Study results and limitations: Pathologically expanded recipient clonotypes increased progressively from day 30 to day 180 as diversity fell.

Concerning this clone: Its antigen is not identified.

Time point meaning: recipient sample about 28 days before transplant, after cytoreduction. Assay: immunoSEQ multiplex PCR; the TCRdb copy retains only in-frame clones and omits some. The table includes roughly 17,000 clones, roughly 93% detected once. The germline gives CDR1 SGHTA, CDR2 FQGTGA. Trimming shortened V by 1 base and J by 2 bases, and 9 bases separated the two germline ends. The CDR3 is 16 amino acids. Material: peripheral blood mononuclear cells, obtained before stem cell transplant. The TCR comes from a man between 18 and 35 years old with biphenotypic leukemia. Some clones in this sample may be carry-over from other donors' samples. This rearrangement joins TRBV7-3 to TRBJ2-6, with D perhaps matching TRBD1 (6 bases). CDR3 region: CASSLSAGAGANVLTF. CDR3 coding DNA: TGTGCCAGCAGCTTAAGCGCAGGGGCTGGGGCCAACGTCCTGACTTTC.